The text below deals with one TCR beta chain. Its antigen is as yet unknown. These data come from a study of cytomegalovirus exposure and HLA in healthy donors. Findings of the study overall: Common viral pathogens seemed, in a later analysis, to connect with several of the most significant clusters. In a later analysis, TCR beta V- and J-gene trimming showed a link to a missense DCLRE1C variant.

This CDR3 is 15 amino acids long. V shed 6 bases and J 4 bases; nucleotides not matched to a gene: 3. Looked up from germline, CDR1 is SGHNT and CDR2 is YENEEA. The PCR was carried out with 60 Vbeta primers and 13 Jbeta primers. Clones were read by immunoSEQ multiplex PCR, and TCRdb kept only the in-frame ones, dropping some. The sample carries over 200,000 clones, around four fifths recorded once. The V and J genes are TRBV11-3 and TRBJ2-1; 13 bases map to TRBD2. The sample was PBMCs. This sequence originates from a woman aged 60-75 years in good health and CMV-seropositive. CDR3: CASSRTSGSYNEQFF. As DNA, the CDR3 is TGTGCCAGCAGTCGGACTAGCGGGAGTTACAATGAGCAGTTCTTC.